The 22 T cell receptor beta chains given below trace back to one sample, sequenced in a study of OX40 agonist ivuxolimab in advanced cancers. Using immunoSEQ multiplex PCR, the repertoire was profiled, and TCRdb retains in-frame clones only, with some absent. The data contain tens of thousands of clones, 70% to 90% of them singletons. The specimen was CD4+ or CD8+ T cells sorted from blood, collected in a trial of the OX40 agonist ivuxolimab. These receptors were collected from an adult with an advanced solid tumor such as melanoma, head and neck, liver or kidney cancer.

A word on this clone: Within the sample, other DNA sequences also encode this same CDR3. The chain carries TRBV7-9 and TRBJ2-1; 7 nucleotides match TRBD1. The germline V gene encodes CDR1 SEHNR and CDR2 FQNEAQ (reference sequence). The CDR3 is made up of 14 amino acids. The DNA of the CDR3 is TGTGAGATTGGGTGCCAGGGGGACTACAATGAGCAGTTCTTC. This encodes CEIGCQGDYNEQFF. The complete variable domain, with remaining parts taken from reference TRBV7-9 and TRBJ2-1, reads DTGVSQNPRHKITKRGQNVTFRCDPISEHNRLYWYRQTLGQGPEFLTYFQNEAQLEKSRLLSDRFSAERPKGSFSTLEIQRTEQGDSAMYLCEIGCQGDYNEQFFGPGTRLTVL.

The genes are TRBV6-1 and TRBJ1-3; no clear D gene. Trimming left V 3 bases short and J 2 bases short, with 8 bases between. The CDR3 has 14 amino acids. In germline, CDR1 is MNHNS, CDR2 SASEGT. In nucleotides, the CDR3 is TGTGCCAGCAGTGAGAGTGTGCCTGGAAACACCATATATTTT. This codes for CASSESVPGNTIYF.

The J gene is TRBJ2-3, the V gene TRBV11-1; 7 bases are a match to TRBD2. J was trimmed by 5 bases and V by 1 base; bases with no gene match: 9. The CDR3 sequence is 16 residues long. From germline, CDR1 is SGHAT and CDR2 FQDESV (reference sequence). CDR3: CASSLVNAGAEDTQYF. CDR3 DNA sequence: TGTGCCAGCAGCTTAGTAAATGCGGGAGCCGAAGATACGCAGTATTTT.

Turning to this clone: Sequence at one end of the junction differs from germline and may be a read error. The chain couples TRBV27 to TRBJ2-7, with D uncertain. This CDR3 is 12 amino acids long. Germline assignment: CDR1 MNHEY and CDR2 SMNVEV (reference sequence). The CDR3 nucleotides are TGTGCCAGCGGTTTGAGCTACTACGAGCAGTACTTC. It codes for CASGLSYYEQYF.

This clone occurred a few times. This chain links TRBV11-3 with TRBJ2-3, with 10 bases that match TRBD1. After removal of 5 bases from V and 2 bases from J, the junction contained 13 bases not matched to a gene. CDR1 is SGHNT and CDR2 is YENEEA in the germline V gene. CDR3 length equals 18 residues. The chain's CDR3 is CASSPGDGTGDTTDTQYF. The CDR3 DNA follows: TGTGCCAGCAGCCCTGGGGATGGGACAGGGGACACCACAGATACGCAGTATTTT.

This sequence joins TRBV5-1 and TRBJ2-1; weak D call: TRBD1 (5 bases). Looked up from germline, CDR1 is SGHRS and CDR2 is YFSETQ. Trimming removed 4 bases from V and 9 bases from J, with 11 bases in between. This CDR3 is built from 12 residues. CDR3 sequence: CASSSQGGEQFF. Written as DNA, the CDR3 is TGCGCCAGCAGCAGTCAGGGTGGTGAGCAGTTCTTC.

This clone was seen only once. V is TRBV7-2 and J is TRBJ2-3; D gene ambiguous. This CDR3 has 13 residues. CDR1 is SGHTA, CDR2 FQGNSA, per germline. With 4 bases removed from V and 4 bases from J, the gap between germline ends came to 9 bases. CDR3 sequence (DNA): TGTGCCAGCAGCTCCTTCCCCGCAGATACGCAGTATTTT. Its translation is CASSSFPADTQYF.

V usage is TRBV5-1 and J usage is TRBJ1-1, with TRBD1 matching over 8 bases. The CDR3 runs to 17 residues. Germline CDR1 and CDR2: SGHRS and YFSETQ. After removal of 2 bases from V and 1 base from J, the junction contained 10 bases not matched to a gene. The CDR3 region has the DNA TGCGCCAGCAGCTTAGGAGACAGGGGAGTAGGGAACACTGAAGCTTTCTTT. Translation: CASSLGDRGVGNTEAFF.

The DNA for the CDR3 is TGTGCCAGCAGTGGCCGGACAGGGGGCTACGAGCAGTACTTC. This translates into CASSGRTGGYEQYF. The chain is built from TRBV25-1 and TRBJ2-7; 10 nucleotides line up with TRBD1. There are 14 residues in the CDR3. The junction had 3 bases not matched to a gene; V was cut back by 4 bases and J by 3 bases. Germline CDR1 and CDR2: MGHDK and SYGVNS.

This sequence joins TRBV5-6 and TRBJ2-3, with 11 bases aligning to TRBD2. V lost 2 bases to trimming and J lost 5 bases; unmatched junction nucleotides: 7. The CDR3 runs to 16 residues. Germline loops: CDR1 SGHDT, CDR2 YYEEEE. The CDR3 loop reads CASSLLAGGQGDTQYF. The CDR3 DNA reads TGTGCCAGCAGCTTATTAGCGGGAGGGCAAGGAGATACGCAGTATTTT.

V and J are TRBV18 and TRBJ1-3, with D possibly matching TRBD1 (6 bases). This CDR3 region has 15 residues. V lost 2 bases and J lost 2, with 10 bases in between. Germline V gene data show CDR1 as KGHSH and CDR2 as LQKENI. CDR3 coding DNA: TGTGCCAGCTCACCAGAACAGGGCGCTGGAAACACCATATATTTT. Translation: CASSPEQGAGNTIYF.

The rearrangement links TRBV4-3 to TRBJ2-1, with 11 bases that match TRBD2. After removal of 1 base from V and 3 bases from J, the junction contained 2 bases not matched to a gene. In germline, CDR1 is LGHNA, CDR2 YSLEER. The CDR3 has 16 residues. CDR3 nucleotide sequence: TGCGCCAGCAGCCAAGGACTAGCGGGGAGCTACAATGAGCAGTTCTTC. Translating gives CASSQGLAGSYNEQFF.

V and J are TRBV7-3 and TRBJ2-2; 8 bases align to TRBD2. After removal of 0 bases from V and 5 bases from J, the junction contained 2 bases not matched to a gene. This CDR3 comprises 15 residues. Per the germline V gene, CDR1 is SGHTA and CDR2 is FQGTGA. The CDR3 DNA reads as TGTGCCAGCAGCTTAACGCGGGAGGATACCGGGGAGCTGTTTTTT. This gives the protein CASSLTREDTGELFF.

This clone was found a few times. This chain connects TRBV20-1 to TRBJ1-2; D remains unclear. The CDR3 covers 11 residues. CDR1 and CDR2 (germline): DFQATT, SNEGSKA (reference sequence). In DNA form, the CDR3 reads TGCAGCTTACTGGCGGGGAGCGGCTACACCTTC. Translation: CSLLAGSGYTF.

The genes are TRBV18 and TRBJ2-1; the match to TRBD2 covers 13 bases. CDR1 and CDR2 (germline): KGHSH, LQKENI. Trimming at V came to 5 bases and at J to 4 bases, leaving 5 bases not matched to a gene. The CDR3 consists of 16 residues. The DNA for the CDR3 is TGTGCCAGCTCAGCCCGACTAGCGGGAGGTTACAATGAGCAGTTCTTC. Translation: CASSARLAGGYNEQFF.

The chain employs TRBV5-5 and TRBJ2-3, with TRBD2 matching 13 bases. The CDR3 spans 18 residues. Germline V gives CDR1 SGHKS, CDR2 YYEKEE (reference sequence). V trimming: 0 bases; J trimming: 6 bases; junction bases outside the gene matches: 10. The CDR3 here is CASSLGIRTSGSTDTQYF. The CDR3 DNA reads as TGTGCCAGCAGCTTGGGAATCCGGACTAGCGGGAGTACGGATACGCAGTATTTT.

The CDR3 sequence: CASSITLKVYEQYF. The CDR3 coding sequence is TGTGCCAGTAGTATCACCTTGAAGGTCTACGAGCAGTACTTC. The V gene is TRBV19, the J gene TRBJ2-7; D call uncertain. CDR3 length equals 14 residues. CDR1 is LNHDA and CDR2 is SQIVND in the germline V gene (reference sequence). Deletions cut 3 bases from V and 3 bases from J, with 12 bases between.

The rearrangement links TRBV5-1 to TRBJ2-4; possible D gene TRBD1, 6 bases. There are 15 residues in the CDR3. Germline values: CDR1 SGHRS, CDR2 YFSETQ. Trimming cost V 7 bases and J 0 bases, with 14 bases left between them. CDR3 in DNA: TGCGCCAGCTCTCAAGGGGACATAGCCAAAAACATTCAGTACTTC. Amino acid sequence: CASSQGDIAKNIQYF.

The J gene is TRBJ1-1, the V gene TRBV27, with a possible D match to TRBD1 (5 bases). The V end was cut by 6 bases, the J end by 1 base, with 12 bases between. This CDR3 has 14 amino acids. The germline CDR1 and CDR2 sequences are MNHEY and SMNVEV (reference sequence). The CDR3: CASSPRGQNTEAFF. In DNA form, the CDR3 reads TGTGCCAGCAGCCCCCGGGGCCAGAACACTGAAGCTTTCTTT.

The chain links TRBV2 to TRBJ1-1; D uncertain. CDR1 is SNHLY and CDR2 is FYNNEI in the germline V gene. The CDR3 loop spans 14 amino acids. Deletions cut 3 bases from V and 2 bases from J, with 10 bases between. The CDR3 nucleotides are TGTGCCAGCAGTGATAACACCCTAAACACTGAAGCTTTCTTT. This gives the protein CASSDNTLNTEAFF.

J is TRBJ2-3 and V is TRBV4-2; TRBD1 matches 10 bases. From germline, CDR1 is LGHNA and CDR2 YNFKEQ. The CDR3 runs to 18 residues. The V segment lost 1 base and the J segment 6 bases; nucleotides outside the gene matches: 13. CDR3 sequence: CASSQGVGQGLVTDTQYF. CDR3 bases: TGTGCCAGCAGCCAAGGGGTGGGACAGGGGTTAGTTACCGATACGCAGTATTTT.

In DNA, the CDR3 is TGTGCCAGCAGGGACAGGGGAGGCTACGAGCAGTACTTC. This translates into CASRDRGGYEQYF. The rearrangement joins TRBV6-1 to TRBJ2-7, with 9 positions matching TRBD1. The V and J ends lost 6 bases and 3 bases, in that order; junction bases with no gene match: 3. CDR1 and CDR2 from the germline V gene are MNHNS and SASEGT. This CDR3 has 13 amino acids.